These T cell receptor beta chains were read from a single sample in a study of blood T cell repertoires in COVID-19. Sequencing was performed with immunoSEQ multiplex PCR; in TCRdb, only in-frame clones are kept and a portion is missing. Altogether approximately 38,000 clones are present, about 90% being singletons, with the ten largest covering less than 7%. The sample was peripheral blood. The origin of the receptors is a woman older than 75 with acute or convalescent COVID-19. Each CDR3 is given without its conserved first and last residue.

>TRBV9|TRBJ2-3
ASSVARGVTDTQY
>TRBV7-2|TRBJ2-3
ASSLVGQGSDTQY
>TRBV5-1|TRBJ2-3
ASSSQDTQY
>TRBV12-5|TRBJ2-1
ASGSGLAAYNEQF
>TRBV15|TRBJ1-2
ATSRVGGPGGYT
>TRBV27|TRBJ2-4
ASSLSGGYIQY
>TRBV2|TRBJ2-2
ASNSDRATGELF
>TRBV6-1|TRBJ2-1
ASSETSGLAGFDEQF
>TRBV5-6|TRBJ1-5
ASSFRGTDNQPQH
>TRBV2|TRBJ2-1
ASSHPSGGRSSYNEQF
>TRBV27|TRBJ2-3
ASSFNSLFTDTQY
>TRBV7-8|TRBJ1-1
ASSLKRTGGTEAF
>TRBV19|TRBJ2-3
ASSVSVDTQY
>TRBV19|TRBJ1-3
ASGKEGALSGNTIY
>TRBV7-2|TRBJ1-2
ASSLGRLANYGYT
>TRBV29-1|TRBJ1-1
SVNRRQGGATEAF
>TRBV2|TRBJ2-7
ASRGDSYEQY
>TRBV7-3|TRBJ2-2
ASSADSHTGELF
>TRBV5-1|TRBJ2-7
ASSLVLAGYEQY
>TRBV12-3/TRBV12-4|TRBJ1-1
ASSLDRGRQAF
>TRBV14|TRBJ1-1
ASSLIRPSLLNTEAF
>TRBV7-6|TRBJ1-4
ASSLGRTPRGTNEKLF
>TRBV7-9|TRBJ2-3
ASSPAPRGTDTQY
>TRBV6-6|TRBJ1-5
ASSYSTDYQPQH
>TRBV9|TRBJ1-5
ASSSGQGESQPQH
>TRBV7-2|TRBJ2-5
ASSRVLGLAGGLGETQY
>TRBV29-1|TRBJ2-7
SVRFRDRSSYEQY
>TRBV6-5|TRBJ1-4
ASRAGTPVELF
>TRBV19|TRBJ1-5
ASSTQYRDQH
>TRBV5-1|TRBJ1-1
ASSPGTGAGGNTEAF
>TRBV15|TRBJ2-5
ATSRLGGGQETQY
>TRBV7-2|TRBJ1-1
ASSLETYTEAF
>TRBV6-5|TRBJ2-7
ASSYGQTYEQY
>TRBV3-1/TRBV3-2|TRBJ1-1
ASSQGGGFSEAF
>TRBV5-1|TRBJ2-3
ASTPGPSYTDTQY
>TRBV5-1|TRBJ2-4
ASSPRGGEVKNIQY
>TRBV7-2|TRBJ1-1
ASSPPGGKNTEAF
>TRBV12-5|TRBJ1-2
ASDLGQGYGYT
>TRBV7-2|TRBJ2-1
ASSRQGAEYNEQF
>TRBV19|TRBJ2-2
ARSDRGGTGELF